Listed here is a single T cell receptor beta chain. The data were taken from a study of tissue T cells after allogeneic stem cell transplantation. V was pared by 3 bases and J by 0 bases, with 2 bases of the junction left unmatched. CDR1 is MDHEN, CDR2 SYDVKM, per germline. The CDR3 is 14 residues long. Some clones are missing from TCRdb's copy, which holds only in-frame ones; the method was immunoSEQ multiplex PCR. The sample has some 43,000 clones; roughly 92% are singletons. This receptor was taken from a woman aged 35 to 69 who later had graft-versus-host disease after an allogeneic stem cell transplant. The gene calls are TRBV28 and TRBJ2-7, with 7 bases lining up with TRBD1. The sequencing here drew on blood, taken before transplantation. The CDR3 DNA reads TGTGCCAGCAGTTTGGGACAGTACTCCTACGAGCAGTACTTC. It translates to CASSLGQYSYEQYF.